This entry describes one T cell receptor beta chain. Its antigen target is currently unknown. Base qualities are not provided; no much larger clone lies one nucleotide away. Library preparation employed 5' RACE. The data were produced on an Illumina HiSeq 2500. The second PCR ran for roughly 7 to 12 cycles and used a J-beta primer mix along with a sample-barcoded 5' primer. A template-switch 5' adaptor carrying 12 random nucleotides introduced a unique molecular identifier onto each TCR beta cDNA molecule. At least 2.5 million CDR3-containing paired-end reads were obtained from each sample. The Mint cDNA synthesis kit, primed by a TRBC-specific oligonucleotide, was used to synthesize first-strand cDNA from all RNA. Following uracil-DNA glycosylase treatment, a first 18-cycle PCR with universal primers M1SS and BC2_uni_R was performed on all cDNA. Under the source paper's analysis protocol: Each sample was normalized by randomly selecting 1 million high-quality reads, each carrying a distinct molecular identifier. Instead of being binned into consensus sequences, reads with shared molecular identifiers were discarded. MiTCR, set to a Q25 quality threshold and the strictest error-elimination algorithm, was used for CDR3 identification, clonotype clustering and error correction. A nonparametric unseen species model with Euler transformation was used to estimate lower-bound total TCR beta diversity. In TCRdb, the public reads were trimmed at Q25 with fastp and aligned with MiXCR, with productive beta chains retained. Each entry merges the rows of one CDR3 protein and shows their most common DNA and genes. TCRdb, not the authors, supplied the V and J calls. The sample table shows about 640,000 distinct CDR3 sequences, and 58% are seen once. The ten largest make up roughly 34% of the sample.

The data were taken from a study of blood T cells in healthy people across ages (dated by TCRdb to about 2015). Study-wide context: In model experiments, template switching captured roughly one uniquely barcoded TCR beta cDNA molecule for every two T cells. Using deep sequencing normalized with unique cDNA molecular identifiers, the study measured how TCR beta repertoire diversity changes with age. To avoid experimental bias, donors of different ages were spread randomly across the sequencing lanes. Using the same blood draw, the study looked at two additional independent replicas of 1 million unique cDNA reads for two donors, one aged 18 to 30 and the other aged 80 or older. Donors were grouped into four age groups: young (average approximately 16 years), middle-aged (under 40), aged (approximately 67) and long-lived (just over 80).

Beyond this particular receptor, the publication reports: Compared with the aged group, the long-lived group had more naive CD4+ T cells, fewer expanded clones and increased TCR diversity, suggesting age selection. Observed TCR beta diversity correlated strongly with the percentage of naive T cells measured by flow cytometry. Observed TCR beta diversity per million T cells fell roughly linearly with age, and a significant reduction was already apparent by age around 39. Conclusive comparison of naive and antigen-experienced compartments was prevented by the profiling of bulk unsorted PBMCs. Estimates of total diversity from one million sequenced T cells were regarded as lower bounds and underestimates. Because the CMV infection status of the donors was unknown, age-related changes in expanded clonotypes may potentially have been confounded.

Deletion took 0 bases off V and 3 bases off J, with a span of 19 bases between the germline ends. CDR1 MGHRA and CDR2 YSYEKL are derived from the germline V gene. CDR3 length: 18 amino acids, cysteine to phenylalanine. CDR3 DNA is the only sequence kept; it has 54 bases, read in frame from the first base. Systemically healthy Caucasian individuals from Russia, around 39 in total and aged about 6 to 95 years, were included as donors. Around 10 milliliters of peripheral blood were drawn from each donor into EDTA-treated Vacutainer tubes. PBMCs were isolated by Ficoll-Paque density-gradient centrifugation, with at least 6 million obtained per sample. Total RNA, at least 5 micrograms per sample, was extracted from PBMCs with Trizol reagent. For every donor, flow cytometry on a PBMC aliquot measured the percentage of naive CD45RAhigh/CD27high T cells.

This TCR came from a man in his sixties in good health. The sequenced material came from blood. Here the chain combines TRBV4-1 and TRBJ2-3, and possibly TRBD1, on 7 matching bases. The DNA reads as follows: TGCGCCAGCAGCCAAGAGGAGGTTCGGAGGGGGCAAACAGATACGCAGTATTTT. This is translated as CASSQEEVRRGQTDTQYF.